This T cell receptor (beta chain) was documented in a study of shared clonotypes between healthy human individuals. Study-level background: A donor's plate count was three for CD4 naive and three for CD4 memory; CD8 naive had two and CD8 memory one. Overall study results and limits: Shared clonotypes: 4.5% to 5% naive CD4, roughly 3.5% naive CD8, over 2% memory CD4, under 0.45% memory CD8.

Libraries were prepared by immunoSEQ multiplex PCR; TCRdb keeps only in-frame clonotypes and omits some of them. Of nearly 600,000 clones detected, roughly 96% appear once; the ten largest clones hold less than 0.13%. V lost 6 bases to trimming and J lost 8 bases, with 22 bases between them. The CDR3 runs to 15 residues. Germline V gives CDR1 MDHEN, CDR2 SYDVKM. Details on this clone: As yet, its antigen is unknown.

The naive CD8 fraction comprised CD45RO-negative cells positively selected for CCR7 and excluded terminally differentiated effector memory CD45RA+ cells. This chain links TRBV28 with TRBJ1-2, with unresolved D. Sequenced: naive CD8+ T cells sorted from blood. The sequence was obtained from a woman in her 30s in good health. CDR3 residues: CASSVSGGDQLGYTF. For the CDR3, the DNA is TGTGCCAGCAGCGTGAGCGGAGGTGATCAATTGGGCTACACCTTC.